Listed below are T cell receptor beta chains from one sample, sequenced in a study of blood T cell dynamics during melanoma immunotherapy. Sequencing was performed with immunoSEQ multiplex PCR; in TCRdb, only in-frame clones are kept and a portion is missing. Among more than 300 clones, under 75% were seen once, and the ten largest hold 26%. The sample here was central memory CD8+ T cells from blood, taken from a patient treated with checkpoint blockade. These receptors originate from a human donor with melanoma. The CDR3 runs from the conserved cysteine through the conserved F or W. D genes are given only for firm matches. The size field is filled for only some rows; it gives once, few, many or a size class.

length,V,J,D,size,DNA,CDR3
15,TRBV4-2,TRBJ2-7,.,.,TGTGCCAGCAGCCAAGATAATAGCCCTACCTACGAGCAGTACTTC,CASSQDNSPTYEQYF
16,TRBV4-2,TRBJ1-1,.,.,TGTGCCAGCAGCCAAGGGGGGGACATGGTGAACACTGAAGCTTTCTTT,CASSQGGDMVNTEAFF
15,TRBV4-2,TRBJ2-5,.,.,TGTGCCAGCAGTCCAAATCGAGGGGGGCAAGAGACCCAGTACTTC,CASSPNRGGQETQYF
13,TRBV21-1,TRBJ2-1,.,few,TGTGCCAGCCAGGAACAGGCCTACAATGAGCAGTTCTTC,CASQEQAYNEQFF
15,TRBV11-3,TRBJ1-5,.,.,TGTGCCAGCAGCCTAAGAGACAAACGCAATCAGCCCCAGCATTTT,CASSLRDKRNQPQHF
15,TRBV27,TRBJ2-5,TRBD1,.,TGTGCCAGCAGGCGAGCCGACAGGGATGCGGAGACCCAGTACTTC,CASRRADRDAETQYF
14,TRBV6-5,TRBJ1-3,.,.,TGTGCCAGCAGTGCCTCATCGGGTGGAAACACCATATATTTT,CASSASSGGNTIYF
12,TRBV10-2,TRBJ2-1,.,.,TGCGCCAGCTCCCGGCCCCCCGGTGAGCAGTTCTTC,CASSRPPGEQFF
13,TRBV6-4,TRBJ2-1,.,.,TGTGCCAGCAGTGACGGAGAGAACAATGAGCAGTTCTTC,CASSDGENNEQFF
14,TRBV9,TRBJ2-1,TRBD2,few,TGTGCCAGCAGCACCCCGGGACTAGACAATGAGCAGTTCTTC,CASSTPGLDNEQFF